What follows describes a single T cell receptor beta chain. TCRdb called the 5' RACE reads again in MiXCR, with one record for every CDR3 protein. Of roughly 370,000 distinct CDR3 sequences in the sample, around a sixth were seen once. This specimen belongs to a study of T-cell memory formation after mild COVID-19. This CDR3 has 13 residues. Germline V gene data show CDR1 as WNHNN and CDR2 as SYGVQD (reference sequence). Trimming took 6 bases from V and 5 from J, leaving 13 bases between them. The chain combines TRBV10-1 with TRBJ1-1; D is perhaps TRBD1 (5 bases). The sequence was obtained from a man between 18 and 35 years old who had mild COVID-19 (a few samples of this study predate the infection). Cell type and time point are not known. The specimen was PBMCs or a T cell subset sorted from them (not recorded which). CDR3 nucleotide sequence: TGCGCCAGCAGCCGGGACGCCGGGACTGAAGCTTTCTTT. It is translated as CASSRDAGTEAFF.